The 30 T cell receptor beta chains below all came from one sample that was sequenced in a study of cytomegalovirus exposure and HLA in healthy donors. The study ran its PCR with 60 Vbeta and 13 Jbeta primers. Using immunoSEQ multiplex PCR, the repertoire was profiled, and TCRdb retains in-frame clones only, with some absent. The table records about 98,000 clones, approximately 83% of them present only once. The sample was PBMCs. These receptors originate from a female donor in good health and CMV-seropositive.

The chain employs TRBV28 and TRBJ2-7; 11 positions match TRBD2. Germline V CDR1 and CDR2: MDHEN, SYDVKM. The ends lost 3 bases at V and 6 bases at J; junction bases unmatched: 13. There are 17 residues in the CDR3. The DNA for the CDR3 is TGTGCCAGCAGTTTTTTGGCGACTAGCGGGATGCCCATCGAGCAGTACTTC. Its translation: CASSFLATSGMPIEQYF.

As DNA, the CDR3 is TGCGCCAGCAGTCACCGACAGGTATCTGGAAACACCATATATTTT. It translates to CASSHRQVSGNTIYF. This rearrangement joins TRBV4-1 to TRBJ1-3; D may be TRBD1 (6 bases). CDR1 is MGHRA, CDR2 YSYEKL, per germline. The germline V and J ends were trimmed by 6 bases and 1 base, with 13 bases remaining between them. This CDR3 is built from 15 residues.

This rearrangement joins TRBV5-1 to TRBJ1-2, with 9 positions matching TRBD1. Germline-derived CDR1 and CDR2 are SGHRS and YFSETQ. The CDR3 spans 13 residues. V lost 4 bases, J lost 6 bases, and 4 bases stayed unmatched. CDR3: CASSLGQGNGYTF. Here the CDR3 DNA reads TGCGCCAGCAGCCTGGGACAGGGAAATGGCTACACCTTC.

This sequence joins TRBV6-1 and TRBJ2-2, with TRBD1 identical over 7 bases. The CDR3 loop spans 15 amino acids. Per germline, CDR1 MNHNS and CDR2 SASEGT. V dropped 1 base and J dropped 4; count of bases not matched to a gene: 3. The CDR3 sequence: CASSEVKGATGELFF. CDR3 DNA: TGTGCCAGCAGTGAAGTCAAGGGGGCCACCGGGGAGCTGTTTTTT.

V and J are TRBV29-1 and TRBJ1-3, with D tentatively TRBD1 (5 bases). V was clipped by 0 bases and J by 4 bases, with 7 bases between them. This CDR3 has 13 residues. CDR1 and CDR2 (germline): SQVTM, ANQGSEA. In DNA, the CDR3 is TGCAGCGTTGAAGAGGCAGGGGGAAACACCATATATTTT. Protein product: CSVEEAGGNTIYF. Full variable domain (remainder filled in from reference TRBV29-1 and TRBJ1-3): SAVISQKPSRDICQRGTSLTIQCQVDSQVTMMFWYRQQPGQSLTLIATANQGSEATYESGFVIDKFPISRPNLTFSTLTVSNMSPEDSSIYLCSVEEAGGNTIYFGEGSWLTVV.

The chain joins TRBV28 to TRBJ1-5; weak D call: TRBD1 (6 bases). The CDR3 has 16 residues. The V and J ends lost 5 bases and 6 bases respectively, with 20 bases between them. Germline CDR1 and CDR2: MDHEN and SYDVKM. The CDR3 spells CASSLRSGVFSQPQHF. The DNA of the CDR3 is TGTGCCAGCAGTCTAAGGTCAGGGGTGTTTAGTCAGCCCCAGCATTTT.

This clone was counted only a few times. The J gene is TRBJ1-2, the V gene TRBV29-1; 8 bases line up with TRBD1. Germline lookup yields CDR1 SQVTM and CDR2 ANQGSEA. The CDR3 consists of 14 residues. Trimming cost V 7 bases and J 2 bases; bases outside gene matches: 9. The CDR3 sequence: CSAPDRERNYGYTF. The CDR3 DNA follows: TGCAGCGCCCCGGACAGGGAGCGGAACTATGGCTACACCTTC.

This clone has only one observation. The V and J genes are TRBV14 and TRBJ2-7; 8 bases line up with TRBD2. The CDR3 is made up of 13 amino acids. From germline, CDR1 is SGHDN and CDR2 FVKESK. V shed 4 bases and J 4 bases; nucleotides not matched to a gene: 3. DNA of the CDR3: TGTGCCAGCAGCCTAGCGGGACCTTACGAGCAGTACTTC. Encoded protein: CASSLAGPYEQYF.

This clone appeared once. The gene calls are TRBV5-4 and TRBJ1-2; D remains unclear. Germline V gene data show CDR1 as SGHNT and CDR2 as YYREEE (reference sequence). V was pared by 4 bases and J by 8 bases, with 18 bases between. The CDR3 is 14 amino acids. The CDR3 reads CASSPEGSWEGYTF. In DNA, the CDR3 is TGTGCCAGCAGCCCTGAAGGGAGTTGGGAAGGCTACACCTTC.

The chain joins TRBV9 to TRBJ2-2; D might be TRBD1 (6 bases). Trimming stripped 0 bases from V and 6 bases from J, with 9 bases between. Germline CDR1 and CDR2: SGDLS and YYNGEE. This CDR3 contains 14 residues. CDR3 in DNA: TGTGCCAGCAGCGTAGGAGCAGGGGCCGGGGAGCTGTTTTTT. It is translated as CASSVGAGAGELFF.

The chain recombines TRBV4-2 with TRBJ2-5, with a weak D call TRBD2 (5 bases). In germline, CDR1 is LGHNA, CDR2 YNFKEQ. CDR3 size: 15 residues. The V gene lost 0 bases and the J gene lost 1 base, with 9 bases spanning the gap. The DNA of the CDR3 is TGTGCCAGCAGCCAAGAGAGAGGGCTCCAAGAGACCCAGTACTTC. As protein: CASSQERGLQETQYF.

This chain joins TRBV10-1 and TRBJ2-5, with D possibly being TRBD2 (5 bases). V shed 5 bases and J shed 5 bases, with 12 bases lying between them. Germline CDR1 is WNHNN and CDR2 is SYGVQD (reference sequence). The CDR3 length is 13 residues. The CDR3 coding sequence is TGCGCCAGCAGTTTGGGTAGCGTCGAGACCCAGTACTTC. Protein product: CASSLGSVETQYF.

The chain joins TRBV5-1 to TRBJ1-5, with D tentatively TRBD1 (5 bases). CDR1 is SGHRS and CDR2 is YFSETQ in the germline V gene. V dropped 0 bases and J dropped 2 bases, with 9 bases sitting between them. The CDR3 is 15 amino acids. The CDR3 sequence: CASSLGPQGNQPQHF. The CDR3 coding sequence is TGCGCCAGCAGCTTGGGGCCACAGGGCAATCAGCCCCAGCATTTT. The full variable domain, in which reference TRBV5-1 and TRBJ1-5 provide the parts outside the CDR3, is KAGVTQTPRYLIKTRGQQVTLSCSPISGHRSVSWYQQTPGQGLQFLFEYFSETQRNKGNFPGRFSGRQFSNSRSEMNVSTLELGDSALYLCASSLGPQGNQPQHFGDGTRLSIL.

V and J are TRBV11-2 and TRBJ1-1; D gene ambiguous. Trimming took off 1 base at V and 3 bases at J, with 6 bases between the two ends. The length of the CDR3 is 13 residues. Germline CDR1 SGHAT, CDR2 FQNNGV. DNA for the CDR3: TGTGCCAGCAGCTTAGCCCTATACACTGAAGCTTTCTTT. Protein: CASSLALYTEAFF.

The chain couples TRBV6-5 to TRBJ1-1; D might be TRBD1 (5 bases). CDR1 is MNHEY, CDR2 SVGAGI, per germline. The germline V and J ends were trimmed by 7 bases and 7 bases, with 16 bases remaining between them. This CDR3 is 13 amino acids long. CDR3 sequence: CASTAAGGFEAFF. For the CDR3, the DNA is TGTGCCAGCACGGCCGCGGGGGGGTTTGAAGCTTTCTTT.

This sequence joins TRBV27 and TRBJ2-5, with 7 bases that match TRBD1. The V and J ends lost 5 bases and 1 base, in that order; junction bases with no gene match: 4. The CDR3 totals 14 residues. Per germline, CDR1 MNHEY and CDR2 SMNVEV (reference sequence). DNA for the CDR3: TGTGCCAGCAGTCCCGGGGACAGCCAAGAGACCCAGTACTTC. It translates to CASSPGDSQETQYF.

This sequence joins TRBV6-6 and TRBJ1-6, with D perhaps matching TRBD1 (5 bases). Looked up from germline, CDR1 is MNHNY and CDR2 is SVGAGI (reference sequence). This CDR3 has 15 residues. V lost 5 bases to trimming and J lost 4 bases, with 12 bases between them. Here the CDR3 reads CASSTLRDYNSPLHF. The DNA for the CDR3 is TGTGCCAGCAGTACACTCAGGGATTATAATTCACCCCTCCACTTT.

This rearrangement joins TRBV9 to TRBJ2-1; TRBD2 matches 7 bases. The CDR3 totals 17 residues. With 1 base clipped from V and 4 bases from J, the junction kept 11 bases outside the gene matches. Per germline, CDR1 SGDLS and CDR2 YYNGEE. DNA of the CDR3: TGTGCCAGCAGCGTACGCGGGGGAGCCACGTATTACAATGAGCAGTTCTTC. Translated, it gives CASSVRGGATYYNEQFF. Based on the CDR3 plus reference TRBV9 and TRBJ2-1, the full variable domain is DSGVTQTPKHLITATGQRVTLRCSPRSGDLSVYWYQQSLDQGLQFLIQYYNGEERAKGNILERFSAQQFPDLHSELNLSSLELGDSALYFCASSVRGGATYYNEQFFGPGTRLTVL.

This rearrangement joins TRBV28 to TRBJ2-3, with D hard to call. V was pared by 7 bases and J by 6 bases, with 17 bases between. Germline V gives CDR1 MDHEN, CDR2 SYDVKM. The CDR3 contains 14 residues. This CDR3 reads CASTLARARDTQYF. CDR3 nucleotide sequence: TGTGCCAGCACCCTTGCGAGAGCCCGTGATACGCAGTATTTT.

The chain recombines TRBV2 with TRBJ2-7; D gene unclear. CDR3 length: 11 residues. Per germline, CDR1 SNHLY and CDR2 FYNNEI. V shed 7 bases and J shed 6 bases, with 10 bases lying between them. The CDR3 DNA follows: TGTGCCAGCATAGTGGGCGTCGAGCAGTACTTC. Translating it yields CASIVGVEQYF.

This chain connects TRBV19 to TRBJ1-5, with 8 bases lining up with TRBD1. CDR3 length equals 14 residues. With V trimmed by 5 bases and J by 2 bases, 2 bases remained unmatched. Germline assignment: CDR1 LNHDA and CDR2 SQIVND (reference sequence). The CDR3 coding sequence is TGTGCCAGTAGTGTGACAGGGGGCAATCAGCCCCAGCATTTT. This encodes CASSVTGGNQPQHF.

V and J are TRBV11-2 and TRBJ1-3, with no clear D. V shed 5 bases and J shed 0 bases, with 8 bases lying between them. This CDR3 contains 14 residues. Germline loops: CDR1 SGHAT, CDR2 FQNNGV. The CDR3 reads CASSTSRSGNTIYF. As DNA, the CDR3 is TGTGCCAGCAGCACAAGTCGCTCTGGAAACACCATATATTTT.

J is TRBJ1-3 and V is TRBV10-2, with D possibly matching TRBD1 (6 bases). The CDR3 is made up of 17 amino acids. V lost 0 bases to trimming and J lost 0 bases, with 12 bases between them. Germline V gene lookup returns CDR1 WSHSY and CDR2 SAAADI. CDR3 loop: CASSESTGLDSGNTIYF. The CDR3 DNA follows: TGCGCCAGCAGTGAGTCGACAGGCCTGGACTCTGGAAACACCATATATTTT.

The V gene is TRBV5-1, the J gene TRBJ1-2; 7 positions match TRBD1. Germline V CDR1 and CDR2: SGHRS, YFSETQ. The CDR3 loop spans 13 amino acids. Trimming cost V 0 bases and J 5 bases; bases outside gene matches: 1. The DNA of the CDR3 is TGCGCCAGCAGCTTGGTGACAGGGTATGGCTACACCTTC. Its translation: CASSLVTGYGYTF.

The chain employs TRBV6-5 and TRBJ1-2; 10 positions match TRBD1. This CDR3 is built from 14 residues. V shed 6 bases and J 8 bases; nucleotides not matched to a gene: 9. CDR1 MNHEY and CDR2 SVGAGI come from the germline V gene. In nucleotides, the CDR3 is TGTGCCAGCAGGCTAATAGGGACAGGGGACGGCTACACCTTC. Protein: CASRLIGTGDGYTF.

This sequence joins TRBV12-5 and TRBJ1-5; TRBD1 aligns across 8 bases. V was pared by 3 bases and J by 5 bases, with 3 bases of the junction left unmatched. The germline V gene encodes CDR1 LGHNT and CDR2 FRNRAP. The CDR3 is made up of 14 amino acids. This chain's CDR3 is CASGLGQGHQPQHF. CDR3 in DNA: TGTGCTAGTGGTTTAGGACAGGGCCATCAGCCCCAGCATTTT.

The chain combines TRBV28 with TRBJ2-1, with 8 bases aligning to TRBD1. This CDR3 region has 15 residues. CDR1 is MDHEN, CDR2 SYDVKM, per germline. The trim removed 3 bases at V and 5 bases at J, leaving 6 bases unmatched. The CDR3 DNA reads TGTGCCAGCAGTTTCTCGGACAGGGAAGACAATGAGCAGTTCTTC. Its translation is CASSFSDREDNEQFF.

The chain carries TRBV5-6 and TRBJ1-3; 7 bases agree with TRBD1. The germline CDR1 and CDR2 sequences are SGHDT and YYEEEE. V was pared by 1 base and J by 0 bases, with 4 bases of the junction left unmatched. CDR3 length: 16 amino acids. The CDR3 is CASSLTQGFSGNTIYF. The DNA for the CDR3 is TGTGCCAGCAGCTTGACACAGGGGTTCTCTGGAAACACCATATATTTT.

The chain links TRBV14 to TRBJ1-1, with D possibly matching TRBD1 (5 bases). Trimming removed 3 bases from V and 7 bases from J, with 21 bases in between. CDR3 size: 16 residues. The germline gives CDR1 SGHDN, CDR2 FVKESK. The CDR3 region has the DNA TGTGCCAGCAGCCATCTGGGGCCACCCGGAACCTATGAAGCTTTCTTT. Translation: CASSHLGPPGTYEAFF.

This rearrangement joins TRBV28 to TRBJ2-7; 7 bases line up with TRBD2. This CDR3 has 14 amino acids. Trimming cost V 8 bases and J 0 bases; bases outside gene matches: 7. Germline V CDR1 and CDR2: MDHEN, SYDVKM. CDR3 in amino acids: CASSLPSGSYEQYF. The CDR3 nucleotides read TGTGCCAGCTCCCTCCCTAGCGGCTCCTACGAGCAGTACTTC.